This TCR beta chain was captured by sequencing in a study of T-cell reconstitution after alpha-beta-depleted transplantation in children. Ten or more counts support this clonotype. Its specificity is not known. Germline V gives CDR1 MNHEY, CDR2 SMNVEV (reference sequence). The CDR3 is made up of 17 amino acids. The trim removed 6 bases at V and 0 bases at J, leaving 4 bases unmatched. The study, taken as a whole, reports: Approximately two months post-transplant, alpha-beta T cells reportedly originated from several hundred expanded graft clones. The study traced high day-60 TCRbeta diversity in some patients to surviving recipient T cells and thymic progenitors. The authors attributed T-cell counts and diversity one year after transplant mostly to newly produced T cells.

Construction of the TCRbeta library involved unique molecular identifiers. TCRdb recomputed calls from the PCR reads with MiXCR, one row per CDR3 protein. The sample lists around 300,000 distinct CDR3 sequences; over 9% were seen once. The sample was PBMCs, taken before TCRalphabeta/CD19-depleted stem cell transplant. The TCR comes from a boy in the first two years of life with acute myeloid leukemia, due to receive a stem cell transplant. The chain uses TRBV27 and TRBJ2-3; TRBD2 matches 15 bases. CDR3 protein: CASSGLAGGPSTDTQYF. As DNA, the CDR3 is TGTGCCAGCAGCGGACTAGCGGGGGGGCCGAGCACAGATACGCAGTATTTT.